The rows below give T cell receptor beta chains drawn from one sample of a study of T-cell reconstitution after alpha-beta-depleted transplantation in children. A single record per CDR3 protein comes from TCRdb applying MiXCR to the PCR reads. The sample has tens of thousands of distinct CDR3 sequences, about 5% seen once; the top ten hold over 25%. Sample: PBMCs, mostly from graft donor cells, taken 60 days after TCRalphabeta/CD19-depleted stem cell transplant. All receptors derive from a female patient aged 2-10 years who had a stem cell transplant for aplastic anemia, so the T cells may come from the graft donor. The CDR3 runs from the conserved cysteine through the conserved F or W. Fields, in order: clone size, V gene, J gene, D gene, CDR3 protein, CDR3 DNA. D genes are given only for firm matches. Clone sizes are given selectively: once, few, many, or a class where the clone is expanded.

abundance: few; v_gene: TRBV10-3; j_gene: TRBJ2-7; d_gene: TRBD1; CDR3aa: CAIGTGTSRGEQYF; CDR3nt: TGTGCCATCGGGACAGGGACCTCCCGTGGGGAGCAGTACTTC
abundance: many; v_gene: TRBV5-1; j_gene: TRBJ2-1; d_gene: TRBD2; CDR3aa: CASSLDGREIHEQFF; CDR3nt: TGCGCCAGCAGCTTGGACGGGAGGGAAATCCATGAGCAGTTCTTC
abundance: NA; v_gene: TRBV2; j_gene: TRBJ2-7; d_gene: NA; CDR3aa: CAEGAMGEQYF; CDR3nt: TGTGCCGAAGGGGCTATGGGCGAGCAGTACTTC
abundance: many; v_gene: TRBV5-1; j_gene: TRBJ2-7; d_gene: NA; CDR3aa: CASSFPDSYEQYF; CDR3nt: TGCGCCAGCAGCTTCCCAGACTCCTACGAGCAGTACTTC
abundance: many; v_gene: TRBV20-1; j_gene: TRBJ2-5; d_gene: NA; CDR3aa: CSAREHQETQYF; CDR3nt: TGCAGTGCCCGGGAGCATCAAGAGACCCAGTACTTC
abundance: many; v_gene: TRBV12-3/TRBV12-4; j_gene: TRBJ1-5; d_gene: NA; CDR3aa: CASSLSHPGPQHF; CDR3nt: TGTGCCAGCAGTTTATCACACCCCGGGCCCCAGCATTTT
abundance: many; v_gene: TRBV28; j_gene: TRBJ2-3; d_gene: NA; CDR3aa: CSSTRQFTDTQYF; CDR3nt: TGTTCCTCCACAAGACAGTTCACAGATACGCAGTATTTT
abundance: many; v_gene: TRBV7-2; j_gene: TRBJ2-5; d_gene: TRBD2; CDR3aa: CASSLTSGKETQYF; CDR3nt: TGTGCCAGCAGCTTGACTAGCGGGAAGGAGACCCAGTACTTC
abundance: many; v_gene: TRBV28; j_gene: TRBJ2-5; d_gene: NA; CDR3aa: CASRNKGGAQETQYF; CDR3nt: TGTGCCAGCAGGAACAAGGGGGGGGCCCAAGAGACCCAGTACTTC
abundance: many; v_gene: TRBV6-6; j_gene: TRBJ2-7; d_gene: TRBD2; CDR3aa: CASTLSGRDEQYF; CDR3nt: TGTGCCAGCACTCTTAGCGGGAGAGACGAGCAGTACTTC
abundance: many; v_gene: TRBV7-6; j_gene: TRBJ2-1; d_gene: NA; CDR3aa: CASSLGGTRYNEQFF; CDR3nt: TGTGCCAGCAGCTTGGGGGGCACCAGATACAATGAGCAGTTCTTC
abundance: many; v_gene: TRBV20-1; j_gene: TRBJ1-4; d_gene: NA; CDR3aa: CSAREVNEKLFF; CDR3nt: TGCAGTGCTAGAGAAGTCAATGAAAAACTGTTTTTT
abundance: many; v_gene: TRBV20-1; j_gene: TRBJ2-7; d_gene: NA; CDR3aa: CSARTSGKMPYEQYF; CDR3nt: TGCAGTGCTAGAACATCAGGGAAGATGCCCTACGAGCAGTACTTC
abundance: NA; v_gene: TRBV19; j_gene: TRBJ1-5; d_gene: NA; CDR3aa: CASMPWSGQPQHF; CDR3nt: TGTGCCAGTATGCCGTGGAGCGGCCAGCCCCAGCATTTT
abundance: NA; v_gene: TRBV19; j_gene: TRBJ1-1; d_gene: NA; CDR3aa: CATGEQMNTEAFF; CDR3nt: TGTGCCACAGGGGAACAAATGAACACTGAAGCTTTCTTT
abundance: many; v_gene: TRBV5-1; j_gene: TRBJ1-3; d_gene: NA; CDR3aa: CASSLEGSGNTIYF; CDR3nt: TGCGCCAGCAGCTTGGAGGGCTCTGGAAACACCATATATTTT
abundance: many; v_gene: TRBV21-1; j_gene: TRBJ1-1; d_gene: NA; CDR3aa: CADSGQGGTEAFF; CDR3nt: TGTGCAGATTCGGGACAGGGGGGCACTGAAGCTTTCTTT
abundance: many; v_gene: TRBV7-9; j_gene: TRBJ1-1; d_gene: NA; CDR3aa: CASSPDRENTEAFF; CDR3nt: TGTGCCAGCAGCCCTGACAGAGAGAACACTGAAGCTTTCTTT
abundance: many; v_gene: TRBV28; j_gene: TRBJ2-2; d_gene: NA; CDR3aa: CASTTGMDTGELFF; CDR3nt: TGTGCCAGCACGACGGGTATGGACACCGGGGAGCTGTTTTTT
abundance: few; v_gene: TRBV5-6; j_gene: TRBJ2-2; d_gene: NA; CDR3aa: CASSLTGTMNTGELFF; CDR3nt: TGTGCCAGCAGTTTGACCGGGACAATGAACACCGGGGAGCTGTTTTTT
abundance: few; v_gene: TRBV3-1; j_gene: TRBJ1-4; d_gene: NA; CDR3aa: CASSQDWYGGEKLFF; CDR3nt: TGTGCCAGCAGCCAAGACTGGTATGGGGGAGAAAAACTGTTTTTT
abundance: NA; v_gene: TRBV28; j_gene: TRBJ1-4; d_gene: NA; CDR3aa: CASSPGGTNEKLFF; CDR3nt: TGTGCCAGCTCCCCCGGGGGGACTAATGAAAAACTGTTTTTT
abundance: many; v_gene: TRBV20-1; j_gene: TRBJ2-7; d_gene: TRBD2; CDR3aa: CSARDLADPYEQYF; CDR3nt: TGCAGTGCTAGAGATCTAGCGGACCCCTACGAGCAGTACTTC
abundance: many; v_gene: TRBV7-2; j_gene: TRBJ2-3; d_gene: TRBD1; CDR3aa: CASSPRTGTDTQYF; CDR3nt: TGTGCCAGCAGCCCGAGGACAGGGACAGATACGCAGTATTTT
abundance: many; v_gene: TRBV7-2; j_gene: TRBJ2-6; d_gene: NA; CDR3aa: CASSLEVLGRALQGANVLTF; CDR3nt: TGTGCCAGCAGCTTAGAAGTTTTGGGGCGGGCACTACAGGGGGCCAACGTCCTGACTTTC
abundance: NA; v_gene: TRBV3-1; j_gene: TRBJ2-1; d_gene: NA; CDR3aa: CASSPPALVGGGNEQFF; CDR3nt: TGTGCCAGCAGCCCCCCCGCCTTAGTGGGAGGTGGTAATGAGCAGTTCTTC
abundance: many; v_gene: TRBV6-1; j_gene: TRBJ1-2; d_gene: NA; CDR3aa: CASSEAGTNYGYTF; CDR3nt: TGTGCCAGCAGTGAAGCAGGGACTAACTATGGCTACACCTTC
abundance: many; v_gene: TRBV15; j_gene: TRBJ1-1; d_gene: TRBD1; CDR3aa: CATSRATGGRAEAFF; CDR3nt: TGTGCCACCAGCAGAGCGACAGGGGGCCGCGCTGAAGCTTTCTTT
abundance: few; v_gene: TRBV18; j_gene: TRBJ2-5; d_gene: TRBD2; CDR3aa: CASSPVTSGPGSTQYF; CDR3nt: TGTGCCAGCTCACCAGTGACTAGCGGGCCGGGGTCGACCCAGTACTTC
abundance: many; v_gene: TRBV7-2; j_gene: TRBJ2-3; d_gene: TRBD1; CDR3aa: CASSLDRGADTQYF; CDR3nt: TGTGCCAGCAGCCTGGACAGGGGAGCGGATACGCAGTATTTT
abundance: many; v_gene: TRBV5-6; j_gene: TRBJ1-1; d_gene: NA; CDR3aa: CASSLRGGPTEAFF; CDR3nt: TGTGCCAGCAGCCTCCGTGGGGGTCCCACTGAAGCTTTCTTT
abundance: many; v_gene: TRBV10-2; j_gene: TRBJ2-7; d_gene: TRBD2; CDR3aa: CASSEVLGAGYSYEQYF; CDR3nt: TGCGCCAGCAGTGAGGTGTTGGGAGCGGGATATTCCTACGAGCAGTACTTC
abundance: many; v_gene: TRBV30; j_gene: TRBJ2-5; d_gene: TRBD1; CDR3aa: CAWSVFDRDQETQYF; CDR3nt: TGTGCCTGGAGTGTTTTCGACAGGGACCAAGAGACCCAGTACTTC
abundance: many; v_gene: TRBV18; j_gene: TRBJ2-3; d_gene: TRBD2; CDR3aa: CASSENLADTDTQYF; CDR3nt: TGTGCCAGCTCAGAGAATCTAGCGGACACAGATACGCAGTATTTT
abundance: few; v_gene: TRBV5-1; j_gene: TRBJ2-1; d_gene: NA; CDR3aa: CASSRFRGANEQFF; CDR3nt: TGCGCCAGCAGCCGGTTTCGGGGGGCGAATGAGCAGTTCTTC
abundance: few; v_gene: TRBV2; j_gene: TRBJ2-5; d_gene: TRBD2; CDR3aa: CASISSGRGETQYF; CDR3nt: TGTGCCAGCATTAGTAGCGGGAGGGGGGAGACCCAGTACTTC
abundance: few; v_gene: TRBV6-5; j_gene: TRBJ2-2; d_gene: TRBD2; CDR3aa: CASSLTSGGTTGELFF; CDR3nt: TGTGCCAGCAGTTTGACTAGCGGGGGTACCACCGGGGAGCTGTTTTTT
abundance: many; v_gene: TRBV18; j_gene: TRBJ1-1; d_gene: NA; CDR3aa: CASSPPPTSPPIF; CDR3nt: TGTGCCAGCTCACCACCCCCGACATCCCCTCCGATCTTT
abundance: few; v_gene: TRBV28; j_gene: TRBJ1-4; d_gene: NA; CDR3aa: CASSLGSTTNEKLFF; CDR3nt: TGTGCCAGCAGTTTAGGTTCAACTACTAATGAAAAACTGTTTTTT
abundance: many; v_gene: TRBV23-1; j_gene: TRBJ2-3; d_gene: NA; CDR3aa: CASPPREVRTDTQYF; CDR3nt: TGCGCCAGCCCTCCTCGGGAAGTCCGCACAGATACGCAGTATTTT
abundance: many; v_gene: TRBV4-1; j_gene: TRBJ2-5; d_gene: NA; CDR3aa: CASSQGFPQETQYF; CDR3nt: TGCGCCAGCAGCCAAGGGTTTCCGCAAGAGACCCAGTACTTC
abundance: many; v_gene: TRBV5-6; j_gene: TRBJ2-3; d_gene: NA; CDR3aa: CASSWGSKLTDTQYF; CDR3nt: TGTGCCAGCAGCTGGGGGTCGAAGTTGACAGATACGCAGTATTTT
abundance: NA; v_gene: TRBV6-5; j_gene: TRBJ1-1; d_gene: TRBD1; CDR3aa: CASSTGGWANTEAFF; CDR3nt: TGTGCCAGCAGTACAGGGGGCTGGGCGAACACTGAAGCTTTCTTT
abundance: many; v_gene: TRBV20-1; j_gene: TRBJ1-2; d_gene: NA; CDR3aa: CSARGTNYGYTF; CDR3nt: TGCAGTGCTAGAGGCACAAACTATGGCTACACCTTC
abundance: few; v_gene: TRBV30; j_gene: TRBJ2-1; d_gene: NA; CDR3aa: CAWSVPTGQPSYNEQFF; CDR3nt: TGTGCCTGGAGTGTACCCACAGGCCAACCCTCCTACAATGAGCAGTTCTTC